The 3 T cell receptor beta chains below all came from one sample that was sequenced in a study of Graves' ophthalmopathy and Graves' hyperthyroidism. Amplified material comprised TCR beta CDR3 regions derived from RNA transcripts. The first-round RT-PCR employed HTBI primers together with the Qiagen OneStep RT-PCR kit. A multiplex PCR was then performed as the second round. From the multiplex PCR reads, TCRdb called clonotypes with MiXCR, one entry per CDR3 protein. The data hold 450,000 to 600,000 distinct CDR3 sequences, with roughly 39% observed a single time. The sample was peripheral blood or thyroid tissue (not recorded which). Receptors originate from an adult man with Graves' hyperthyroidism.

Worth noting for this clonotype: The CDR3 ends on some other residue instead of the conserved phenylalanine or tryptophan, so this is likely a read error. It is unclear where the CDR3 begins or ends on the DNA, so no DNA is shown, and the CDR3 is as TCRdb lists it. The V and J genes are TRBV2 and TRBJ1-2; the tabulated D call, TRBD1, remains unverified against the DNA. Germline loops: CDR1 SNHLY, CDR2 FYNNEI. A total of 9 residues make up the CDR3, ends included. CDR3 protein: CASSDRWDR.

A word on this clonotype: At one end, the junction sequence differs from germline, possibly due to a read error. The V call is TRBV29-1, the J call TRBJ1-1; tentatively, D is TRBD1 (6 bases). Germline V lookup: CDR1 SQVTM, CDR2 ANQGSEA. The CDR3 contains 12 residues. The CDR3 loop reads CSVERGDTEAFF. CDR3 DNA sequence: TGCAGCGTTGAAAGGGGGGACACCGAAGCTTTCTTT.

This chain connects TRBV7-9 to TRBJ2-3; 7 bases fit TRBD2. Trimming at V came to 4 bases and at J to 0 bases, leaving 16 bases not matched to a gene. The V gene's germline CDR1 is SEHNR and CDR2 FQNEAQ (reference sequence). The CDR3 has 19 residues. The CDR3 sequence: CASSWTSGSLLASTDTQYF. The CDR3 DNA reads TGTGCCAGCAGCTGGACTAGTGGGAGTTTACTTGCTAGCACAGATACGCAGTATTTT.